A selection of T cell receptor beta chains follows, all from one sample in a study of shared clonotypes between healthy human individuals. The assay was immunoSEQ multiplex PCR, and TCRdb's table has in-frame clones only and misses some. The top ten hold around 0.4% of the sample, which has some 2.4 million clones, 93% seen once. The sequenced sample was naive CD4+ T cells from PBMCs. All receptors come from a man between 18 and 29 years old in good health. Some clones in this sample may be carry-over from other donors' samples. Each CDR3 is given with its conserved first and last residue. The D gene is left open where the match is weak. Clone size is given for some rows only: seen once, a few or many times, or a class if the clone is expanded.

d_call j_call cdr3_length clone_size v_call cdr3_aa cdr3_nt
- TRBJ1-5 16 - TRBV19 CASSPHRDTLGQPQHF TGTGCCAGTAGTCCACACCGGGACACCTTAGGGCAGCCCCAGCATTTT
TRBD1 TRBJ1-2 15 - TRBV6-6 CASSYSDRGNYGYTF TGTGCCAGCAGTTACTCGGACAGGGGTAACTATGGCTACACCTTC
- TRBJ1-2 14 - TRBV7-3 CASSPRAGNYGYTF TGTGCCAGCAGCCCCAGGGCAGGGAACTATGGCTACACCTTC
- TRBJ2-3 16 - TRBV4-1 CASSQDGLALPDTQYF TGCGCCAGCAGCCAAGATGGGCTAGCGCTCCCAGATACGCAGTATTTT
- TRBJ2-7 16 - TRBV19 CASSAHTRGYSYEQYF TGTGCCAGTAGTGCACATACTAGGGGGTATTCCTACGAGCAGTACTTC
- TRBJ1-1 14 - TRBV5-1 CASSYLTTAQEAFF TGCGCCAGCAGCTACCTTACGACTGCGCAGGAAGCTTTCTTT
- TRBJ2-7 12 - TRBV29-1 CSVQSAGYEQYF TGCAGCGTTCAGAGCGCCGGATACGAGCAGTACTTC
- TRBJ1-5 15 - TRBV7-2 CASSLVQGSRQPQHF TGTGCCAGCAGCTTAGTGCAGGGGAGTCGTCAGCCCCAGCATTTT
- TRBJ2-5 14 - TRBV5-1 CASRRSNAEETQYF TGCGCCAGCAGGAGAAGCAACGCAGAAGAGACCCAGTACTTC
TRBD1 TRBJ2-2 15 - TRBV11-3 CASSGGTGETGELFF TGTGCCAGCAGCGGAGGGACAGGGGAAACCGGGGAGCTGTTTTTT
TRBD1 TRBJ2-7 13 - TRBV11-3 CASSLAHRGEQYF TGTGCCAGCAGCTTAGCCCACAGGGGCGAGCAGTACTTC
- TRBJ2-1 15 - TRBV28 CASSVPSQGIDEQFF TGTGCCAGCAGCGTACCCAGTCAGGGTATCGATGAGCAGTTCTTC
- TRBJ2-3 17 - TRBV5-1 CASSLARSAASTDTQYF TGCGCCAGCAGCTTGGCCCGGTCGGCTGCGAGCACAGATACGCAGTATTTT
- TRBJ1-2 14 - TRBV30 CAWSVHPGDYGYTF TGTGCCTGGAGTGTACATCCCGGGGACTATGGCTACACCTTC
- TRBJ2-1 16 - TRBV4-3 CASSQVGGRSYNEQFF TGCGCCAGCAGCCAAGTCGGGGGAAGGTCCTACAATGAGCAGTTCTTC
- TRBJ2-4 14 - TRBV18 CASSFDLAKNIQYF TGTGCCAGCTCATTTGATCTAGCCAAAAACATTCAGTACTTC
- TRBJ1-1 14 - TRBV27 CASSLLGGVTEAFF TGTGCCAGCAGCCTACTAGGGGGGGTGACTGAAGCTTTCTTT
- TRBJ2-7 13 - TRBV2 CASSRAPVWEQYF TGTGCCAGCAGTAGGGCTCCCGTTTGGGAGCAGTACTTC
TRBD1 TRBJ1-2 15 - TRBV6-5 CASSYHDRDRDGYTF TGTGCCAGCAGTTACCACGACAGGGATCGGGATGGCTACACCTTC
- TRBJ2-7 14 - TRBV29-1 CSVKARGRGYEQYF TGCAGCGTTAAGGCGCGGGGACGTGGCTACGAGCAGTACTTC
TRBD2 TRBJ2-7 18 - TRBV19 CASSIGDSGRAEWYEQYF TGTGCCAGTAGTATAGGAGATAGCGGGAGGGCCGAGTGGTACGAGCAGTACTTC
TRBD1 TRBJ1-1 15 - TRBV27 CASSHGQGWDTEAFF TGTGCCAGCAGTCACGGACAGGGTTGGGACACTGAAGCTTTCTTT
TRBD1 TRBJ1-2 14 - TRBV4-1 CASSQTTGGDGYTF TGCGCCAGCAGCCAAACAACAGGGGGCGACGGCTACACCTTC
TRBD2 TRBJ2-2 12 once TRBV30 CAWAPGGGELFF TGTGCCTGGGCCCCGGGAGGGGGGGAGCTGTTTTTT
TRBD1 TRBJ2-7 18 - TRBV9 CASSLRMGTEPESYEQYF TGTGCCAGCAGCCTTCGGATGGGGACAGAACCCGAAAGCTACGAGCAGTACTTC
- TRBJ2-3 19 - TRBV5-5 CASKPWNSVPPKGRDTQYF TGTGCCAGCAAACCCTGGAATTCTGTGCCGCCCAAGGGGCGAGATACGCAGTATTTT
TRBD1 TRBJ2-7 13 - TRBV30 CAWSYDRAYEQYF TGTGCCTGGAGTTACGACAGGGCCTACGAGCAGTACTTC
TRBD2 TRBJ2-5 15 - TRBV5-1 CASSTGTSGKETQYF TGCGCCAGCAGCACCGGAACTAGCGGGAAAGAGACCCAGTACTTC
- TRBJ1-2 13 - TRBV6-1 CASSEEVDYGYTF TGTGCCAGCAGTGAAGAGGTAGACTATGGCTACACCTTC
TRBD1 TRBJ2-7 15 - TRBV5-5 CASSLNRGVSYEQYF TGTGCCAGCAGCTTAAACAGGGGGGTCTCCTACGAGCAGTACTTC
TRBD2 TRBJ2-5 14 - TRBV7-2 CASSLDGGLETQYF TGTGCCAGCAGCTTAGACGGGGGGTTGGAGACCCAGTACTTC
TRBD2 TRBJ2-7 14 once TRBV19 CASQPGLGGYEQYF TGTGCCAGTCAACCGGGACTAGGGGGGTACGAGCAGTACTTC
- TRBJ2-7 12 few TRBV6-6 CASSTREYEQYF TGTGCCAGCAGTACCCGGGAGTACGAGCAGTACTTC
- TRBJ1-2 12 few TRBV5-4 CASSFNAYGYTF TGTGCCAGCAGCTTTAACGCCTATGGCTACACCTTC
- TRBJ2-1 13 - TRBV6-1 CASSGPGGGEQFF TGTGCCAGCAGTGGACCCGGGGGCGGTGAGCAGTTCTTC